These T cell receptor beta chains were read from a single sample in a study of cytomegalovirus exposure and HLA in healthy donors. The repertoire was sequenced with immunoSEQ multiplex PCR; TCRdb's copy has only in-frame clones and lacks some. This sample's clone table lists approximately 100,000 clones. Source material: PBMCs. The receptors were gathered from a man aged 50-60 years in good health and CMV-seropositive. The CDR3 runs from the conserved cysteine through the conserved F or W. A D gene is named only where the DNA matches it firmly. Clone size is given for some rows only: seen once, a few or many times, or a class if the clone is expanded.

>TRBD2|TRBJ2-1|NA|TRBV4-2
TGTGCCAGCAGCCTCCGGACTAGCGGGGAAAATGAGCAGTTCTTC
CASSLRTSGENEQFF
>TRBD2|TRBJ2-7|NA|TRBV10-3
TGTGCCACTGGGACTAGCGGGACAGGGGAGCAGTACTTC
CATGTSGTGEQYF
>TRBD1|TRBJ1-2|NA|TRBV14
TGTGCCAGCAGTCGTGACAGGGCGGGAGGCTACACCTTC
CASSRDRAGGYTF
>NA|TRBJ2-6|NA|TRBV6-1
TGTGCCAGCAGTGAAGGAGGAGGCAGGCACAGCTCTGGGGCCAACGTCCTGACTTTC
CASSEGGGRHSSGANVLTF
>NA|TRBJ2-1|NA|TRBV29-1
TGCAGCGCAGTGGGCGGAGAGGAGGGAGTCTCCTACAATGAGCAGTTCTTC
CSAVGGEEGVSYNEQFF
>NA|TRBJ1-4|NA|TRBV18
TGTGCCAGCTCAAAAAGGGGAAGGGCCGCTAATGAAAAACTGTTTTTT
CASSKRGRAANEKLFF
>NA|TRBJ1-2|NA|TRBV15
TGTGCCACCAGCAGACTTGAGGAGGATGGCTACACCTTC
CATSRLEEDGYTF
>NA|TRBJ1-2|NA|TRBV19
TGTGCCAGTAGTATAGGCCAGTCCTATGGCTACACCTTC
CASSIGQSYGYTF
>NA|TRBJ1-2|NA|TRBV6-6
TGTGCCAGCAGTTACTTGACAGACTATGGCTACACCTTC
CASSYLTDYGYTF
>NA|TRBJ1-1|NA|TRBV7-8
TGTGCCAGCAGCTGGGAGGCGGGAAACATGAACACTGAAGCTTTCTTT
CASSWEAGNMNTEAFF
>NA|TRBJ1-5|NA|TRBV30
TGTGCCTGGAATTTAGGGACATCAAAGGGTCAGCCCCAGCATTTT
CAWNLGTSKGQPQHF
>NA|TRBJ2-4|NA|TRBV6-5
TGTGCCAGCAGCTCTCAGGGGGCCAAAAACATTCAGTACTTC
CASSSQGAKNIQYF
>NA|TRBJ2-6|NA|TRBV10-3
TGTGCCATCAGTGATGGGGGGAAAACCAACTCTGGGGCCAACGTCCTGACTTTC
CAISDGGKTNSGANVLTF
>NA|TRBJ1-2|NA|TRBV5-5
TGTGCCAGCAGCTTGGAGATGGGTGGAGCTAACTATGGCTACACCTTC
CASSLEMGGANYGYTF
>TRBD2|TRBJ2-1|medium-sized|TRBV19
TGTGCCAGTAAAAGTCTAGCGGGAGGCAATGAGCAGTTCTTC
CASKSLAGGNEQFF
>NA|TRBJ1-1|NA|TRBV7-2
TGTGCCAGCAGCCCCCAAGGGGGCACTGAAGCTTTCTTT
CASSPQGGTEAFF
>NA|TRBJ1-1|NA|TRBV29-1
TGCAGCGTTGAGTGGGGGGGCTGGACTGAAGCTTTCTTT
CSVEWGGWTEAFF
>NA|TRBJ1-1|NA|TRBV29-1
TGCAGCGTTAGTAAAGACCCTCGACATGAAGCTTTCTTT
CSVSKDPRHEAFF
>TRBD1|TRBJ1-1|NA|TRBV7-9
TGTGCCAGCAGCTTATTGTTAGGACAGGCGAACACTGAAGCTTTCTTT
CASSLLLGQANTEAFF
>NA|TRBJ1-5|NA|TRBV18
TGTGCCAGCTCACCGTTTGGCCAGGGGCAGGGAGGCAATCAGCCCCAGCATTTT
CASSPFGQGQGGNQPQHF
>NA|TRBJ2-1|NA|TRBV7-9
TGTGCCAGCAGCTCGCTAAGTAAGAGAAGCTCCTACAATGAGCAGTTCTTC
CASSSLSKRSSYNEQFF
>NA|TRBJ2-2|NA|TRBV1
TGCACCAGCAGCGAATCTTCTAGCGGGAGTTGCGACACCGGGGAGCTGTTTTTT
CTSSESSSGSCDTGELFF